The 32 T cell receptor beta chains below come from one sample, sequenced in a study of T cells in Graves' hyperthyroidism and ophthalmopathy. The source material, RNA transcripts, was used to amplify TCR beta CDR3 regions. With the HTBI primer set, the TCR CDR3 went through a first round of RT-PCR. TCRdb re-derived calls from the multiplex PCR reads in MiXCR, one entry per CDR3 protein. Seen here are 550,000 to 850,000 distinct CDR3 sequences, over 15% observed once, and the top ten hold approximately 15%. Sequencing was performed on blood. The receptor source for this set is a woman in her forties or fifties with Graves' hyperthyroidism that later progressed to Graves' ophthalmopathy.

This clonotype was picked up many times. The CDR3 here is CASSLVRQGAHEQYF. CDR3 sequence (DNA): TGTGCCAGCAGCTTAGTGAGGCAGGGGGCCCACGAGCAGTACTTC. This chain uses TRBV11-2 with TRBJ2-7, with 8 bases that match TRBD1. With 1 base clipped from V and 5 bases from J, the junction kept 7 bases outside the gene matches. The CDR3 covers 15 residues. Germline V gene data show CDR1 as SGHAT and CDR2 as FQNNGV.

This chain uses TRBV27 with TRBJ2-7, with D perhaps matching TRBD1 or TRBD2 (5 bases each). Trimming shortened V by 6 bases and J by 1 base, and 16 bases separated the two germline ends. Per the germline V gene, CDR1 is MNHEY and CDR2 is SMNVEV (reference sequence). The length of the CDR3 is 15 residues. CDR3 protein: CASSPRDAISYEQYF. The DNA of the CDR3 is TGTGCCAGCAGCCCTCGGGACGCAATTTCCTACGAGCAGTACTTC.

This clonotype occurred many times. In DNA form, the CDR3 reads TGTGCCAGCAGCTCCTTGACGGGGGGCGAGGATGAGCAGTTCTTC. Translating gives CASSSLTGGEDEQFF. J is TRBJ2-1 and V is TRBV7-3; D might be TRBD2 (7 bases). The CDR3 is made up of 15 amino acids. The germline V gene has CDR1 SGHTA and CDR2 FQGTGA. V gave up 4 bases and J gave up 8 bases, with 18 bases separating them. The whole variable domain, remainder taken from reference TRBV7-3 and TRBJ2-1, is GAGVSQTPSNKVTEKGKYVELRCDPISGHTALYWYRQSLGQGPEFLIYFQGTGAADDSGLPNDRFFAVRPEGSVSTLKIQRTERGDSAVYLCASSSLTGGEDEQFFGPGTRLTVL.

There are many counts of this clonotype. The chain combines TRBV2 with TRBJ2-7; D unclear. Trimming left V 10 bases short and J 5 bases short, with 15 bases between. Germline lookup yields CDR1 SNHLY and CDR2 FYNNEI. The CDR3 has 12 residues. The CDR3 DNA follows: TGTGCCACCAAGGATCGGGCCCACGAGCAGTACTTC. It is translated as CATKDRAHEQYF.

The chain couples TRBV6-1 to TRBJ2-3; 15 bases match TRBD2. The CDR3 has 19 residues. The ends lost 5 bases at V and 5 bases at J; junction bases unmatched: 14. The germline gives CDR1 MNHNS, CDR2 SASEGT. The chain's CDR3 is CASSFGLAGGPVVKDTQYF. The CDR3 DNA sequence: TGTGCCAGCAGTTTCGGACTAGCGGGGGGGCCAGTTGTGAAAGATACGCAGTATTTT.

This clonotype has only a few counts. This sequence joins TRBV12-3 or TRBV12-4 and TRBJ1-5; weak D call: TRBD1 (6 bases). V was clipped by 3 bases and J by 7 bases, with 13 bases between them. This CDR3 contains 14 residues. Here the CDR3 DNA reads TGTGCCAGCAGTTTTGAGGGGGTTGGGCAGCCCCAGCATTTT. Translated, it gives CASSFEGVGQPQHF.

The table lists this clonotype with many counts. J is TRBJ2-7 and V is TRBV18; D remains unclear. V lost 3 bases to trimming and J lost 6 bases, with 9 bases between them. The CDR3 length is 12 residues. Germline V lookup: CDR1 KGHSH, CDR2 LQKENI. DNA of the CDR3: TGTGCCAGCTCACCTCAAGGCGTCGAGCAGTACTTC. Residues: CASSPQGVEQYF.

This clonotype showed up just a few times. The chain has TRBV7-2 and TRBJ1-6; D not resolved. V was clipped by 8 bases and J by 7 bases, with 15 bases between them. Germline V gene lookup returns CDR1 SGHTA and CDR2 FQGNSA. CDR3 length: 14 amino acids. The chain's CDR3 is CASLGPIDNSPLHF. The CDR3 DNA follows: TGTGCCAGCTTGGGCCCCATAGACAATTCACCCCTCCACTTT.

This clonotype was counted ten times or more. The CDR3 protein is CSATKTGNYEQYF. In DNA form, the CDR3 reads TGCAGTGCTACCAAGACAGGAAACTACGAGCAGTACTTC. This chain joins TRBV20-1 and TRBJ2-7; D is possibly TRBD1 (6 bases). The CDR3 consists of 13 residues. V lost 4 bases, J lost 3 bases, and 13 bases lay in between. Germline V gene lookup returns CDR1 DFQATT and CDR2 SNEGSKA (reference sequence).

This clonotype came up a few times. The CDR3 loop reads CASSPDRNEKLFF. CDR3 DNA: TGCGCCAGCAGCCCAGACAGGAATGAAAAACTGTTTTTT. The chain recombines TRBV5-1 with TRBJ1-4; D possibly corresponds to TRBD1 (6 bases). V was pared by 4 bases and J by 5 bases, with 9 bases between. The CDR3 has 13 amino acids. Germline V gives CDR1 SGHRS, CDR2 YFSETQ.

The chain couples TRBV28 to TRBJ2-7, with TRBD1 matching over 7 bases. CDR1 and CDR2 (germline): MDHEN, SYDVKM. The CDR3 spans 15 residues. J lost 3 bases, V lost 6 bases, and 11 bases had no gene match. The CDR3 DNA is TGTGCCAGCAGCCGGGACAGCTCGGCCGACTACGAGCAGTACTTC. As protein: CASSRDSSADYEQYF.

This chain links TRBV20-1 with TRBJ2-1; 12 nucleotides align to TRBD1. J gave up 5 bases and V 5 bases, and 7 bases lay outside the gene matches. CDR1 and CDR2 from the germline V gene are DFQATT and SNEGSKA (reference sequence). This CDR3 comprises 15 residues. The CDR3 coding sequence is TGCAGTGCTCCACCGGGACAGGGGGCGGACAATGAGCAGTTCTTC. This sequence encodes CSAPPGQGADNEQFF.

This clonotype has at least ten counts. V and J are TRBV28 and TRBJ1-1; D is possibly TRBD1 (5 bases). In germline, CDR1 is MDHEN, CDR2 SYDVKM. The CDR3 totals 16 residues. V was trimmed by 6 bases and J by 1 base, leaving 18 bases between them. The DNA of the CDR3 is TGTGCCAGCAGCTCCGGGGGAACGGTAACGAACACTGAAGCTTTCTTT. As protein: CASSSGGTVTNTEAFF.

This clonotype was seen once. V usage is TRBV7-9 and J usage is TRBJ2-1; possibly TRBD2 for D (5 bases). The CDR3 extends over 14 amino acids. V was cut by 5 bases and J by 12 bases, with 20 bases left in between. Germline CDR1 and CDR2: SEHNR and FQNEAQ (reference sequence). The CDR3 here is CASSPGSVLRGQFF. CDR3 in DNA: TGTGCCAGCAGCCCTGGCTCAGTCCTACGGGGGCAGTTCTTC. The full variable domain, completed using reference TRBV7-9 and TRBJ2-1, is DTGVSQNPRHKITKRGQNVTFRCDPISEHNRLYWYRQTLGQGPEFLTYFQNEAQLEKSRLLSDRFSAERPKGSFSTLEIQRTEQGDSAMYLCASSPGSVLRGQFFGPGTRLTVL.

This clonotype was counted only a few times. An end of the junction differs from the germline gene, which may be a read error. The CDR3 loop is CASNELAGGPEYF. CDR3 nucleotide sequence: TGTGCCAGCAATGAACTAGCGGGGGGCCCGGAGTATTTT. This chain joins TRBV6-1 and TRBJ2-3; the match to TRBD2 covers 12 bases. Looked up from germline, CDR1 is MNHNS and CDR2 is SASEGT. CDR3 length: 13 amino acids.

This clonotype was counted many times. This sequence joins TRBV6-2 or TRBV6-3 and TRBJ2-1, with D tentatively TRBD2 (7 bases). Germline lookup yields CDR1 MNHEY and CDR2 SVGEGT. This CDR3 comprises 15 residues. Trimming took 5 bases from V and 7 from J, leaving 18 bases between them. Here the CDR3 reads CASSPVGGGGNEQFF. CDR3 nucleotide sequence: TGTGCCAGCAGTCCGGTAGGGGGGGGAGGGAATGAGCAGTTCTTC.

This clonotype was seen only a few times. The CDR3 DNA reads as TGCGCCAGCAGCCACCGATTGGGATCGGATCAGCCCCAGCATTTT. Translating gives CASSHRLGSDQPQHF. J is TRBJ1-5 and V is TRBV4-1; D remains unclear. Trimming cost V 3 bases and J 5 bases, with 14 bases left between them. Germline V gene sequence: CDR1 MGHRA, CDR2 YSYEKL. The CDR3 loop spans 15 amino acids.

This CDR3 reads CASSPFAETQYF. CDR3 DNA sequence: TGTGCCAGCAGCCCTTTTGCGGAGACCCAGTACTTC. The chain joins TRBV3-1 to TRBJ2-5, with D unclear. Trimming took off 4 bases at V and 5 bases at J, with 8 bases between the two ends. The CDR3 extends over 12 amino acids. Per the germline V gene, CDR1 is LGHDT and CDR2 is YNNKEL (reference sequence).

Only a few counts were recorded for this clonotype. The chain recombines TRBV10-1 with TRBJ2-7; D is uncertain. This CDR3 is built from 14 residues. Trimming removed 3 bases at V and 2 bases at J, with 11 bases between. Germline CDR1 and CDR2: WNHNN and SYGVQD (reference sequence). The CDR3 here is CASSDHRGTYEQYF. The DNA for the CDR3 is TGCGCCAGCAGTGACCACCGTGGGACCTACGAGCAGTACTTC.

The V and J genes are TRBV5-1 and TRBJ2-3; 9 bases are a match to TRBD2. The trim removed 5 bases at V and 4 bases at J, leaving 8 bases unmatched. From germline, CDR1 is SGHRS and CDR2 YFSETQ. CDR3 length equals 15 residues. The CDR3 DNA reads as TGCGCCAGCAGTCTCCGGGCGGGGGGGGCAGATACGCAGTATTTT. As protein: CASSLRAGGADTQYF.

This clonotype was seen only a few times. The rearrangement links TRBV20-1 to TRBJ2-1; D remains unclear. CDR3 length: 15 amino acids. Germline CDR1 reads DFQATT; CDR2 reads SNEGSKA (reference sequence). With 3 bases removed from V and 0 bases from J, the gap between germline ends came to 12 bases. CDR3 protein: CSARSGASSYNEQFF. Written as DNA, the CDR3 is TGCAGTGCTAGGTCCGGAGCGAGCTCCTACAATGAGCAGTTCTTC.

The chain links TRBV24-1 to TRBJ2-2; 7 bases line up with TRBD1. CDR3 size: 14 residues. The J segment lost 13 bases and the V segment lost 1 base, leaving 8 bases of the junction unmatched. Germline loops: CDR1 KGHDR, CDR2 SFDVKD. Here the CDR3 DNA reads TGTGCCACCAGTGATTTAGGGACAGATCTCCGGCTGTTTTTT. It specifies CATSDLGTDLRLFF.

This clonotype was counted a few times. The chain combines TRBV7-9 with TRBJ2-3; 7 bases line up with TRBD2. The CDR3 length is 16 residues. V dropped 5 bases and J dropped 4; count of bases not matched to a gene: 12. The germline gives CDR1 SEHNR, CDR2 FQNEAQ (reference sequence). The CDR3 DNA reads as TGTGCCAGCAGCCTAGGGCTTTCTAGCGGTGCAGATACGCAGTATTTT. Translating it yields CASSLGLSSGADTQYF.

Concerning this clonotype: The missing conserved phenylalanine or tryptophan at the end of this CDR3 makes a read error likely. This chain joins TRBV18 and TRBJ1-1; no clear D. Per germline, CDR1 KGHSH and CDR2 LQKENI. This CDR3 is 13 amino acids long. The CDR3 sequence: CASSPQGETEAFL. DNA of the CDR3: TGTGCCAGCTCACCACAGGGAGAGACTGAGGCTTTCCTT.

This clonotype was recorded a few times. V and J are TRBV11-2 and TRBJ1-2; D is perhaps TRBD1 (6 bases). Germline V CDR1 and CDR2: SGHAT, FQNNGV. The V end was cut by 2 bases, the J end by 8 bases, with 15 bases between. The CDR3 totals 14 residues. The CDR3 protein is CASSLPGTGLGYTF. The CDR3 region has the DNA TGTGCCAGCAGCTTACCCGGTACAGGGTTGGGCTACACCTTC. Based on the CDR3 plus reference TRBV11-2 and TRBJ1-2, the full variable domain is EAGVAQSPRYKIIEKRQSVAFWCNPISGHATLYWYQQILGQGPKLLIQFQNNGVVDDSQLPKDRFSAERLKGVDSTLKIQPAKLEDSAVYLCASSLPGTGLGYTFGSGTRLTVV.

This clonotype was picked up many times. V and J are TRBV6-5 and TRBJ2-5; D tentatively fits TRBD1 or TRBD2 (6 bases each). The CDR3 covers 16 residues. V lost 2 bases, J lost 3 bases, and 16 bases lay in between. CDR1 and CDR2 from the germline V gene are MNHEY and SVGAGI. The CDR3 DNA follows: TGTGCCAGCAGTTACATCCCGGGGGCCGGGGAAGAGACCCAGTACTTC. Its translation is CASSYIPGAGEETQYF.

The table lists this clonotype with many counts. This chain joins TRBV7-2 and TRBJ2-7; 7 positions agree with TRBD1. J was trimmed by 2 bases and V by 5 bases; bases with no gene match: 6. This CDR3 contains 14 residues. CDR1 is SGHTA, CDR2 FQGNSA, per germline. The CDR3 bases are TGTGCCAGCAGCCCCTGGGGACAGACCTACGAGCAGTACTTC. Translation: CASSPWGQTYEQYF.

This clonotype was observed at least ten times. The rearrangement uses TRBV20-1 and TRBJ2-7; 8 bases agree with TRBD2. Trimming removed 6 bases from V and 2 bases from J; junction bases left unmatched: 3. CDR3 length: 12 amino acids. From germline, CDR1 is DFQATT and CDR2 SNEGSKA (reference sequence). The CDR3 DNA sequence: TGCAGTGCCACGGGGGGGCCCTACGAGCAGTACTTC. It is translated as CSATGGPYEQYF.

This clonotype came up many times. This chain joins TRBV20-1 and TRBJ2-7; tentative D call: TRBD2 (6 bases). The CDR3 is 13 residues long. Germline CDR1 and CDR2: DFQATT and SNEGSKA (reference sequence). V lost 3 bases, J lost 2 bases, and 11 bases lay in between. In DNA form, the CDR3 reads TGCAGTGCTAGTAACGCGGGGACCTACGAGCAGTACTTC. It yields the protein CSASNAGTYEQYF.

The chain uses TRBV28 and TRBJ2-7; D might be TRBD1 or TRBD2, each matching 5 bases. Trimming left V 6 bases short and J 7 bases short, with 13 bases between. Germline V CDR1 and CDR2: MDHEN, SYDVKM. This CDR3 is built from 12 residues. CDR3 amino acids: CASSNRWGEQYF. CDR3 DNA: TGTGCCAGCAGCAACAGGTGGGGGGAGCAGTACTTC.

This clonotype showed up just a few times. Here the CDR3 reads CAISERDSYEQYF. The CDR3 DNA reads TGTGCCATCAGTGAGCGGGACTCCTACGAGCAGTACTTC. The rearrangement uses TRBV10-3 and TRBJ2-7; maybe TRBD2 (5 bases). Trimming left V 2 bases short and J 0 bases short, with 5 bases between. The CDR3 is 13 amino acids. Germline V CDR1 and CDR2: ENHRY, SYGVKD.

There are many counts of this clonotype. The V call is TRBV12-3 or TRBV12-4, the J call TRBJ1-1, with D maybe TRBD1 (5 bases). The V and J ends lost 5 bases and 5 bases respectively, with 12 bases between them. This CDR3 contains 13 residues. CDR3 in amino acids: CASSTLGATEAFF. The CDR3 DNA follows: TGTGCCAGCAGTACACTAGGGGCGACTGAAGCTTTCTTT.